This entry features one T cell receptor beta chain sequence. It was locally advanced or metastatic urothelial carcinoma that patients had. Per-patient samples, pretreatment and on-treatment, numbered 1 to 8. The germline gives CDR1 KGHSH, CDR2 LQKENI. This CDR3 contains 14 residues. Trimming shortened V by 3 bases and J by 0 bases, and 8 bases separated the two germline ends. These data originate in a study of PD-L1 blockade in urothelial cancer. Across the whole study: The year 2014 saw patients start atezolizumab, 1,200 mg intravenously every 3 weeks.

Some clones are missing from TCRdb's copy, which holds only in-frame ones; the method was immunoSEQ multiplex PCR. In the table there are under 90,000 clones, more than 85% of which are singletons. The chain recombines TRBV18 with TRBJ1-1; D unclear. This sample comprised PBMCs, obtained around atezolizumab (anti-PD-L1) treatment. This sequence originates from a man aged 60 to 75 with urothelial cancer. The CDR3, as DNA: TGTGCCAGCTCACCGGCTTCACTGAACACTGAAGCTTTCTTT. It codes for CASSPASLNTEAFF.